This T cell receptor beta chain was retrieved from a study of blood T cell repertoires in COVID-19. As for the study in general: Acute and convalescent COVID-19 samples came from the United States, Italy and Spain. The cDNA or gDNA used as material had been derived from T cells, B-cell-depleted T cells, or PBMCs.

In germline, CDR1 is ENHRY, CDR2 SYGVKD. The germline V and J ends were trimmed by 3 bases and 4 bases, with 10 bases remaining between them. This CDR3 contains 14 residues. In the authors' methods: Counts of nucleated cells, estimated from reference gene primer amplification, were obtained. Some clones are missing from TCRdb's copy, which holds only in-frame ones; the method was immunoSEQ multiplex PCR. From that table come the V and J calls and clone size; the DNA was used to work out D and trimming. The sample shows about 140,000 clones, 65% to 90% of them seen only once. Input material: peripheral blood. This chain connects TRBV10-3 to TRBJ1-5; D call uncertain. The source is a man aged 50 to 60 with acute or convalescent COVID-19. The CDR3 reads CAISEAGGNQPQHF. The CDR3 DNA sequence: TGTGCCATCAGTGAAGCGGGCGGAAATCAGCCCCAGCATTTT.